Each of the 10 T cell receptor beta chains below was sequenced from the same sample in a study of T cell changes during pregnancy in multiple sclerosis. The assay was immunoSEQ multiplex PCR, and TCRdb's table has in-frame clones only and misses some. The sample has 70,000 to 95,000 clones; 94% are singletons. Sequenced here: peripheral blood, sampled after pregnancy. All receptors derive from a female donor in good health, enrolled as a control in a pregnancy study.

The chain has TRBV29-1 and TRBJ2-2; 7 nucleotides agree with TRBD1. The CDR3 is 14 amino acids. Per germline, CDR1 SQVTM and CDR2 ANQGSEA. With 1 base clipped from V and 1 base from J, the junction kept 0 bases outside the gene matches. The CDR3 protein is CSVEGTGNTGELFF. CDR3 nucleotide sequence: TGCAGCGTTGAAGGGACAGGGAACACCGGGGAGCTGTTTTTT.

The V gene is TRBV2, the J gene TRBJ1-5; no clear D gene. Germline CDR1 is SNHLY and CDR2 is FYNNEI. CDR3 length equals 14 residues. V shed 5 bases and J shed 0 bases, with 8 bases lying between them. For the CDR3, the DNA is TGTGCCAGCAGTCCCCAGAATAGCAATCAGCCCCAGCATTTT. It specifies CASSPQNSNQPQHF.

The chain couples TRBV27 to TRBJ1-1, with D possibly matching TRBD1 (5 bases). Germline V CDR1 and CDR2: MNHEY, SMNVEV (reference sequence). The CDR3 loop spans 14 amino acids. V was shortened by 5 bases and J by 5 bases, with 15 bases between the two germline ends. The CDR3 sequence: CASSVQGGGTEAFF. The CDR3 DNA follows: TGTGCCAGCAGTGTCCAGGGTGGTGGTACTGAAGCTTTCTTT.

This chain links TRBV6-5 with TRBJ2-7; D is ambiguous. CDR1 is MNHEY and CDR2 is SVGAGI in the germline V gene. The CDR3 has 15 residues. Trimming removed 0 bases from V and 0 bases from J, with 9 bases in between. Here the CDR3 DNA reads TGTGCCAGCAGTTACTCTCGCGCTAGCTCCTACGAGCAGTACTTC. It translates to CASSYSRASSYEQYF.

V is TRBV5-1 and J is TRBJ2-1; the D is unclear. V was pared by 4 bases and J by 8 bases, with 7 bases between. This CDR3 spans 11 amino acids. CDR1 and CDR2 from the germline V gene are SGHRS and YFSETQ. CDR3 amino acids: CASSREYEQFF. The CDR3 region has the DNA TGCGCCAGCAGCCGTGAGTATGAGCAGTTCTTC.

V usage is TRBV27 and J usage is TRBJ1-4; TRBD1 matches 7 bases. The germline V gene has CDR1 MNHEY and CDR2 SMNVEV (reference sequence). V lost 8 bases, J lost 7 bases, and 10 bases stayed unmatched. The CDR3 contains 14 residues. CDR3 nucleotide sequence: TGTGCCAGCCGTACCGGACAGGCCTTTGAAAAACTGTTTTTT. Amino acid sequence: CASRTGQAFEKLFF.

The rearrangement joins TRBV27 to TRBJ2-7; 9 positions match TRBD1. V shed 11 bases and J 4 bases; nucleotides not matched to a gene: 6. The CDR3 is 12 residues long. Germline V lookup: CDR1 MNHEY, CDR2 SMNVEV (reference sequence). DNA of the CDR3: TGTGCCGTCGGGACAGGGTTTTACGAGCAGTACTTC. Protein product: CAVGTGFYEQYF.

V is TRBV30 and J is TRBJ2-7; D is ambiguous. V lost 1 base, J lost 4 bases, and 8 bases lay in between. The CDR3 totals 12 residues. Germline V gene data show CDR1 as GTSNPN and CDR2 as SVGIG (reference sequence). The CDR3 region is CAWSGPGYEQYF. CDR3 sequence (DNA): TGTGCCTGGAGTGGGCCGGGTTACGAGCAGTACTTC.

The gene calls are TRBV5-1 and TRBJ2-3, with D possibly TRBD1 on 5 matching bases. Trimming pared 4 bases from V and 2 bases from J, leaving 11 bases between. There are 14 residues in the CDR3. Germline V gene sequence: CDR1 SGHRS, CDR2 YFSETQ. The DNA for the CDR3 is TGCGCCAGCAGCGATTCAGGGTTCACAGATACGCAGTATTTT. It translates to CASSDSGFTDTQYF.

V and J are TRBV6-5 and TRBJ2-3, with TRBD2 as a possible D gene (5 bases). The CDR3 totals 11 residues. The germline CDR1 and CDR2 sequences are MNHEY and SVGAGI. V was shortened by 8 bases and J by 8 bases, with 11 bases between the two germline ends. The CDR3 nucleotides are TGTGCCAGCCGAGGGCTAGGTACGCAGTATTTT. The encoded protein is CASRGLGTQYF.